This paragraph reports one TCR beta chain. Its cognate antigen is unknown. Measured with immunoSEQ multiplex PCR; TCRdb has only the in-frame clones, and not every one. The sample records 90,000 to 100,000 clones, around 92% being singletons. This CDR3 has 14 residues. The germline V gene has CDR1 SGHRS and CDR2 YFSETQ. Time point reported: week 47, end of study. It was 300 ug of mutant IDH1 20-mer peptide that made up each vaccine dose, given with topical imiquimod. New WHO grade 3 or 4 IDH1-mutant, ATRX-lost astrocytomas were present in all donors. This sample is part of a study of a mutant IDH1 vaccine in newly diagnosed glioma. Overall study: Patients began vaccination 4-6 weeks after radiotherapy alone, or with temozolomide cycles. Treated patients had a mean age of 40.4 years and an approximately 62% male, 37.5% female split. Study-wide results and caveats: Vaccination elicited immune responses in 90% to 95% of patients.

The sample here was PBMCs, taken from a glioma patient whose treatment included an IDH1 peptide vaccine. The chain employs TRBV5-1 and TRBJ2-5, with D unresolved. The assigned J gene may be wrong: the sequence end matches TRBJ2-7 better. This clonotype originated in a woman in her forties or fifties with glioma. The CDR3 here is CASKDLPGAYEQYF. The CDR3 DNA is TGCGCCAGCAAGGACCTCCCTGGGGCCTACGAGCAGTACTTC.